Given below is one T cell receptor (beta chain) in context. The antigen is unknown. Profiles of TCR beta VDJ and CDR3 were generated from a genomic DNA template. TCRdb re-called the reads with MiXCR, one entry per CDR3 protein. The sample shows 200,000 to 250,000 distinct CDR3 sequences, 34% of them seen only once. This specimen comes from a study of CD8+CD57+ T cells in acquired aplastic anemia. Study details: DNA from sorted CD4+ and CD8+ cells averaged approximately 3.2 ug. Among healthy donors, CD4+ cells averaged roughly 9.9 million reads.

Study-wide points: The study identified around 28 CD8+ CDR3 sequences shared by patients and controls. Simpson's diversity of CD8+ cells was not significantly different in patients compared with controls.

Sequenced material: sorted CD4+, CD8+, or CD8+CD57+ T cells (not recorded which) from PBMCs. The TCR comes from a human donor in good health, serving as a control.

For the CDR3, the DNA is TGCAGCGTTGTACGGGGCGAGCAGTACTTC. Protein sequence: CSVVRGEQYF. The rearrangement uses TRBV29-1 and TRBJ2-7; weak D call: TRBD2 (5 bases). From germline, CDR1 is SQVTM and CDR2 ANQGSEA. The CDR3 length is 10 residues. Trimming took off 4 bases at V and 6 bases at J, with 7 bases between the two ends.